The text below deals with one T cell receptor (beta chain). Treatment indicated: 15 to 20 received Ad26.COV2.S at low or high dose, single or two shots; five or six received placebo; per-sample allocation not given. Sampling happened 63 days after the first vaccine or placebo injection. The donor's status was that of an adult aged 18-55 years in Boston. An Ad26 vector expressing Wuhan-strain SARS-CoV-2 spike constituted the vaccine. The data were taken from a study of Ad26.COV2.S vaccination and SARS-CoV-2 variants. Study context: A participant enrolled in the COV1001 Ad26.COV2.S trial arm provided the sample.

The ends were cut back, 1 base at V and 7 bases at J, with 7 bases in the middle. Germline lookup yields CDR1 GTSNPN and CDR2 SVGIG (reference sequence). The CDR3 has 11 residues. Here immunoSEQ multiplex PCR was the method, and the copy in TCRdb shows in-frame clones only, minus some. Found here are 400,000 to 500,000 clones, roughly 90% of them singletons; the top ten hold 3.6%. This sequence was found in a person aged 18 to 65 who received the Ad26.COV2.S COVID-19 vaccine or a placebo. The input for sequencing was peripheral blood, taken in a trial of Ad26.COV2.S vaccine versus placebo. This chain links TRBV30 with TRBJ1-2; D gene ambiguous. This chain's CDR3 is CAWSDSPGYTF. The CDR3 DNA is TGTGCCTGGAGTGACAGTCCTGGCTACACCTTC.